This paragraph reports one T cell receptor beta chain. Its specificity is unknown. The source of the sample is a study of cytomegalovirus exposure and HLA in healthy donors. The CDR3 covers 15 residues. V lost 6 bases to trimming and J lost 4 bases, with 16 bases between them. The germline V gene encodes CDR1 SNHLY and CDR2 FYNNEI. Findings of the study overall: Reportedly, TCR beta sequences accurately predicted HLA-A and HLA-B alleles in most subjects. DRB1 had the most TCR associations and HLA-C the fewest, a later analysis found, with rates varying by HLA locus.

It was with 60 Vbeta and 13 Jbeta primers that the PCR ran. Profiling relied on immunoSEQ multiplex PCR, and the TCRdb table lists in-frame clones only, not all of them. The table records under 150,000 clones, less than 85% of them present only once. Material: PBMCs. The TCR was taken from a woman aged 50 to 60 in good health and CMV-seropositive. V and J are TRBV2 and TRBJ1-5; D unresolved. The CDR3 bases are TGTGCCAGCAGCCCCGGAGGGCATGAGAATCAGCCCCAGCATTTT. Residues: CASSPGGHENQPQHF.